This is a list of T cell receptor beta chains from one sample in a study of blood T cell repertoires in COVID-19. The table came from immunoSEQ multiplex PCR; TCRdb's copy has only in-frame clones and leaves some out. The sample lists roughly 80,000 clones, more than 70% occurring once. Material for sequencing was peripheral blood. The source of these receptors is a woman aged 60-75 years with acute or convalescent COVID-19. CDR3s include the opening cysteine and the closing phenylalanine or tryptophan. D genes are given only for firm matches. Only part of the rows carry a size: once, few, many, or a class if the clone is expanded.

D	V	size	J	DNA	CDR3
TRBD1	TRBV6-5	-	TRBJ1-3	TGTGCCAGCAGTTACAAGAGGGGGCGGCCCACCATATATTTT	CASSYKRGRPTIYF
-	TRBV7-9	few	TRBJ2-7	TGTGCCAGCAGCCCCCTCACGGGGATCGCCTACGAGCAGTACTTC	CASSPLTGIAYEQYF
TRBD1	TRBV7-9	few	TRBJ2-2	TGTGCCAGCAGCTTTTCGGGACAGGGGCCCGGCGGGGAGCTGTTTTTT	CASSFSGQGPGGELFF
TRBD1	TRBV9	-	TRBJ1-2	TGTGCCAGCACTTCCCCGGGACAGGGATCATCTGGCTACACCTTC	CASTSPGQGSSGYTF
TRBD1	TRBV6-5	-	TRBJ1-1	TGTGCCAGCAGTTCTAACGACAGGGGGGTTCCTGAAGCTTTCTTT	CASSSNDRGVPEAFF
-	TRBV5-1	-	TRBJ2-7	TGCGCCAGCAGCTTTGGGGGCGGGAGCGAGCAGTACTTC	CASSFGGGSEQYF
-	TRBV27	-	TRBJ2-1	TGTGCCAGCAGTTTCTCTTCTAGGGGGTACAATGAGCAGTTCTTC	CASSFSSRGYNEQFF
-	TRBV5-4	-	TRBJ2-7	TGTGCCAGCAGCTTGCCGGGATACGAGCAGTACTTC	CASSLPGYEQYF
TRBD1	TRBV29-1	-	TRBJ1-3	TGCAGCGGGCTACTCCCCCTGGGGGACAGGAGCTACTCTGGAAACACCATATATTTT	CSGLLPLGDRSYSGNTIYF
-	TRBV14	-	TRBJ2-7	TGTGCCAGCAGCCAGAAGTATAGGGGCTGGTGGGAGCAGTACTTC	CASSQKYRGWWEQYF
TRBD2	TRBV10-1	-	TRBJ2-4	TGCGCCAGCAGTGAGTCGAGGACTAGCGGGAGGGACATTCAGTACTTC	CASSESRTSGRDIQYF
TRBD1	TRBV19	-	TRBJ2-3	TGTGCCAGTAGTCCGCCGGGACAGGGGGCAGGAGATACGCAGTATTTT	CASSPPGQGAGDTQYF
-	TRBV30	-	TRBJ2-2	TGTGCCTGGACTAGGACTGCGCACGGGGAGCTGTTTTTT	CAWTRTAHGELFF
-	TRBV2	-	TRBJ1-1	TGTGCCAGCAGGGAAAGCAACACTGAAGCTTTCTTT	CASRESNTEAFF
TRBD1	TRBV24-1	-	TRBJ1-2	TGTGCCACCAGTGACGGGGACAGGGTCGATGGCTACACCTTC	CATSDGDRVDGYTF
-	TRBV5-1	-	TRBJ1-2	TGCGCCAGCAGCTTGAAGGGCCCTACCGGGACTGGGCTGGGGGGGACCTTC	CASSLKGPTGTGLGGTF
TRBD1	TRBV5-6	once	TRBJ2-7	TGTGCCAGCAGCTCCGGACAGGGGGCAAGGGAGCAGTACTTC	CASSSGQGAREQYF
TRBD2	TRBV7-2	-	TRBJ2-2	TGTGCCAGCAGACGGGGACTAGCGGGGGCCCCGAACGGGGAGCTGTTTTTT	CASRRGLAGAPNGELFF
TRBD1	TRBV5-1	-	TRBJ2-2	TGCGCCAGCACCCAGACAGGGGGATACACCGGGGAGCTGTTTTTT	CASTQTGGYTGELFF
-	TRBV18	-	TRBJ1-5	TGTGCCAGCTCACCAGACAGGACCAATCAGCCCCAGCATTTT	CASSPDRTNQPQHF
-	TRBV4-3	-	TRBJ1-5	TGCGCCAGCAGCCAGTCACTGGGGGGACCGGGCCAGCCCCAGCATTTT	CASSQSLGGPGQPQHF
TRBD1	TRBV30	-	TRBJ1-2	TGTGCCTGGAGGGCCGGGACAGGGGCAACTTATGGCTACACCTTC	CAWRAGTGATYGYTF
TRBD1	TRBV5-4	-	TRBJ2-7	TGTGCCAGCAGCCCGACAGGGGGCGGTTTCTACGAGCAGTACTTC	CASSPTGGGFYEQYF
TRBD2	TRBV28	-	TRBJ2-2	TGTGCCAGCAGTTTGGGACTAGCGGGAATTGCCGGGGAGCTGTTTTTT	CASSLGLAGIAGELFF
TRBD2	TRBV7-3	few	TRBJ2-1	TGTGCCAGCAGCTTCTCTAGCGGGGGGGCCCGGAGTGAGCAGTTCTTC	CASSFSSGGARSEQFF
TRBD1	TRBV5-1	-	TRBJ1-4	TGCGCCAGCAACGAAGGGGGCCCTAATGAAAAACTGTTTTTT	CASNEGGPNEKLFF
TRBD1	TRBV11-3	-	TRBJ1-1	TGTGCCAGCAGCTTGGGGACAGGGGGTTATTCTGAAGCTTTCTTT	CASSLGTGGYSEAFF
-	TRBV3-1/TRBV3-2	-	TRBJ1-2	TGTGCCAGCAGCCAGGGGAGGCGCTATGGCTACACCTTC	CASSQGRRYGYTF
TRBD1	TRBV4-1	-	TRBJ1-4	TGCGCCAGCAGCCATCCTTCGAGGGGGCGCAATGAAAAACTGTTTTTT	CASSHPSRGRNEKLFF
TRBD1	TRBV11-2	-	TRBJ2-5	TGTGCCAGCAGCTTTCGACAGGGGGCAAGTGGGGAGACCCAGTACTTC	CASSFRQGASGETQYF
TRBD1	TRBV28	-	TRBJ2-7	TGTGCCAGCAGTTTACGGCAGGGGGCAATCTACGAGCAGTACTTC	CASSLRQGAIYEQYF
TRBD2	TRBV5-1	-	TRBJ2-1	TGCGCCAGCAGCCCCCAAGGGACTAGCGGGAGGAATGAGCAGTTCTTC	CASSPQGTSGRNEQFF
-	TRBV9	-	TRBJ1-5	TGTGCCAGCAGCGTAGGGACAGAGAATCAGCCCCAGCATTTT	CASSVGTENQPQHF
-	TRBV28	-	TRBJ1-1	TGTGCCAGCAGTTTTTCAGGGGATGGGACTGAAGCTTTCTTT	CASSFSGDGTEAFF
TRBD2	TRBV27	-	TRBJ2-1	TGTGCCAGCAGTTTTTCGAAGGGACTAGCTTTCCAAAATGAGCAGTTCTTC	CASSFSKGLAFQNEQFF
TRBD1	TRBV28	-	TRBJ1-5	TGTGCCAGCAGTTTTCCGACAGGGGATCAGCCCCAGCATTTT	CASSFPTGDQPQHF
TRBD1	TRBV5-1	-	TRBJ2-5	TGCGCCAGCACTACAGGGGCGGAGACCCAGTACTTC	CASTTGAETQYF
TRBD1	TRBV7-9	-	TRBJ2-2	TGTGCCAGCAGCCCATATCCGGGACAGGGGGTCCCCGGGGAGCTGTTTTTT	CASSPYPGQGVPGELFF
-	TRBV29-1	-	TRBJ2-1	TGCAGCGCTGAGACGGCACAGGCCTCCTACAATGAGCAGTTCTTC	CSAETAQASYNEQFF
-	TRBV30	once	TRBJ2-3	TGTGCCTGGAGTGTACAGGGGGGGGCAGATACGCAGTATTTT	CAWSVQGGADTQYF
-	TRBV29-1	-	TRBJ1-1	TGCAGCGTTCAGTCGGAGCCCAACACTGAAGCTTTCTTT	CSVQSEPNTEAFF
TRBD1	TRBV29-1	-	TRBJ1-1	TGCAGCGTTTTCCTGAGACAGGGCCTTTTCGAAGCTTTCTTT	CSVFLRQGLFEAFF
TRBD1	TRBV6-6	once	TRBJ1-1	TGTGCCAGCGGACAGGGGTCGTGGTCTGAAGCTTTCTTT	CASGQGSWSEAFF
-	TRBV11-2	-	TRBJ1-5	TGTGCCAGCAGCTTAGATCAGCGGCAGCCCCAGCATTTT	CASSLDQRQPQHF